The clone carrying this T cell receptor beta chain was recorded a few times. These data come from a study of blood T cell repertoires in COVID-19. There are 19 residues in the CDR3. Germline CDR1 is SGHDT and CDR2 is YYEEEE. Trimming cost V 2 bases and J 4 bases; bases outside gene matches: 13. This table comes from immunoSEQ multiplex PCR, and its TCRdb copy is limited to in-frame clones, with some not included. The profile shows 250,000 or so clones, just under 85% of them singletons. The genes are TRBV5-6 and TRBJ2-2; 11 bases map to TRBD1. The source is a woman older than 75 with acute or convalescent COVID-19. What was sequenced was peripheral blood. CDR3 sequence: CASSFLGSGGQGATGELFF. The CDR3 DNA reads as TGTGCCAGCAGCTTCTTAGGATCGGGCGGACAGGGGGCCACCGGGGAGCTGTTTTTT.